The clone carrying this T cell receptor (beta chain) was picked up many times. This entry belongs to a study of human T cells and chemical hapten exposure. This sample's time point: patch test 2, 6 weeks after DPC sensitization. Treatment of the sample: therapeutic diphenylcyclopropenone sensitization with weekly scalp DPC. Venepuncture was done earlier than the placement of each patch test. Study processing details: Counting gave a median of 95,638 TCRs per sample, with values ranging from about 23,224 to 690,600. In TCRdb, the RACE reads were re-called with MiXCR into one record per CDR3 protein. None of the V and J calls come from the authors' own analysis; TCRdb made them. Of approximately 100,000 distinct CDR3 sequences detected, 9.2% appear once; the ten largest clones hold approximately 2.8%. The starting material was whole blood, obtained in connection with sensitization to the hapten diphenylcyclopropenone (DPC). This TCR derives from a woman aged 40 to 50 with alopecia areata. Some clones in this sample may be carry-over from other donors' samples.

The CDR3 region is CASSVGGILKTQYF. DNA for the CDR3: TGTGCCAGCAGTGTGGGGGGGATTTTGAAGACCCAGTACTTC. The chain combines TRBV6-1 with TRBJ2-5, with 7 bases fitting TRBD2. There are 14 residues in the CDR3. After removal of 4 bases from V and 6 bases from J, the junction contained 8 bases not matched to a gene. Germline CDR1 reads MNHNS; CDR2 reads SASEGT.